A single sample is the source of the 7 T cell receptor beta chains below, sequenced in a study of patients and donors after allogeneic stem cell transplantation (dated by TCRdb to the early 2020s). Library preparation was by RT-PCR. Sequencing was performed on a NextSeq 550. TCRdb redid the processing of the public reads, applying fastp at Q25 and MiXCR, and retained in-frame beta chains. Rows are unified per CDR3 protein, each entry keeping the most common DNA and genes. Across this sample there are more than 850,000 distinct CDR3 sequences, with over 15% seen only once. The ten largest clones capture approximately 5.9% of the sample. Specimen: blood, either unsorted or a sorted T cell fraction (not recorded which). The receptors shown here come from a human donor who was either an allogeneic HSCT recipient or a stem cell or donor lymphocyte infusion donor (not recorded which). It is not recorded whose cells these are; they may come from a transplant donor.

The gene calls are TRBV12-3 or TRBV12-4 and TRBJ1-2; D is uncertain. With 5 bases removed from V and 4 bases from J, the gap between germline ends came to 14 bases. This CDR3 region has 14 residues. The CDR3 spells CASSPIPKAYGYTF. The CDR3, as DNA: TGTGCCAGCAGTCCCATCCCAAAGGCCTATGGCTACACCTTC.

Only a few counts were recorded for this clonotype. The chain employs TRBV5-1 and TRBJ1-2, with a possible D match to TRBD1 (5 bases). This CDR3 is 16 amino acids long. Trimming shortened V by 0 bases and J by 4 bases, and 16 bases separated the two germline ends. From germline, CDR1 is SGHRS and CDR2 YFSETQ. The DNA of the CDR3 is TGCGCCAGCAGCTTGGGGCAGGGAAGGATGGCCTATGGCTACACCTTC. Translating gives CASSLGQGRMAYGYTF.

This clonotype appeared many times. The chain carries TRBV12-3 or TRBV12-4 and TRBJ2-1, with 15 bases aligning to TRBD2. CDR3 length equals 16 residues. Trimming cost V 6 bases and J 6 bases; bases outside gene matches: 6. CDR3 nucleotide sequence: TGTGCCAGCAGCCCCATGGGACTAGCGGGAGGCAATGAGCAGTTCTTC. It translates to CASSPMGLAGGNEQFF.

V is TRBV5-1 and J is TRBJ2-2, with no clear D. The germline gives CDR1 SGHRS, CDR2 YFSETQ. The CDR3 loop spans 15 amino acids. With 0 bases removed from V and 2 bases from J, the gap between germline ends came to 8 bases. The CDR3 sequence is CASSLAPPNTGELFF. The CDR3 nucleotides read TGCGCCAGCAGCTTGGCCCCACCCAACACCGGGGAGCTGTTTTTT.

This clonotype appeared a few times. This chain joins TRBV7-2 and TRBJ2-5, with TRBD1 matching 10 bases. V was clipped by 1 base and J by 5 bases; unmatched bases: 4. The germline V gene has CDR1 SGHTA and CDR2 FQGNSA. The CDR3 totals 15 residues. CDR3 amino acids: CASSLGGQGVETQYF. CDR3 DNA sequence: TGTGCCAGCAGCTTAGGTGGACAGGGGGTGGAGACCCAGTACTTC.

This clonotype was detected a few times. The V and J genes are TRBV4-1 and TRBJ2-1; 9 bases are shared with TRBD2. CDR3 length: 15 residues. Germline assignment: CDR1 MGHRA and CDR2 YSYEKL. With 1 base clipped from V and 8 bases from J, the junction kept 6 bases outside the gene matches. CDR3 coding DNA: TGCGCCAGCAGCCAAGGACTAGCGGTTGATGATGAGCAGTTCTTC. Protein: CASSQGLAVDDEQFF.

The chain links TRBV4-3 to TRBJ2-1, with D possibly TRBD2 on 6 matching bases. The germline V gene has CDR1 LGHNA and CDR2 YSLEER. This CDR3 spans 18 amino acids. V lost 0 bases to trimming and J lost 9 bases, with 24 bases between them. CDR3 coding DNA: TGCGCCAGCAGCCAAGAGCTGGGGGGTGGACCTCGGTATGGTGAGCAGTTCTTC. Translating it yields CASSQELGGGPRYGEQFF.